This T cell receptor beta chain is drawn from a study of CD8+CD57+ T cells in acquired aplastic anemia. This clonotype was seen repeatedly, ten times or more. The V gene end was trimmed by 5 bases and the J gene end by 6 bases; junction bases not matched to a gene: 10. CDR1 is SGHTA and CDR2 is FQGTGA in the germline V gene. The CDR3 length is 16 residues. Profiles of TCR beta VDJ and CDR3 were generated from a genomic DNA template. Each CDR3 protein gets one entry after TCRdb re-called the reads with MiXCR. The sample includes some 280,000 distinct CDR3 sequences, 55% to 65% of them seen just once. The sample comprised sorted CD4+, CD8+, or CD8+CD57+ T cells (not recorded which) from PBMCs. The V gene is TRBV7-3, the J gene TRBJ2-3; 11 bases are a match to TRBD2. The sequence was collected from a human donor with severe aplastic anemia or a healthy control (not recorded which). CDR3 protein: CASSINSGGAPDTQYF. In DNA form, the CDR3 reads TGTGCCAGCAGCATAAATAGCGGGGGGGCCCCGGATACGCAGTATTTT.